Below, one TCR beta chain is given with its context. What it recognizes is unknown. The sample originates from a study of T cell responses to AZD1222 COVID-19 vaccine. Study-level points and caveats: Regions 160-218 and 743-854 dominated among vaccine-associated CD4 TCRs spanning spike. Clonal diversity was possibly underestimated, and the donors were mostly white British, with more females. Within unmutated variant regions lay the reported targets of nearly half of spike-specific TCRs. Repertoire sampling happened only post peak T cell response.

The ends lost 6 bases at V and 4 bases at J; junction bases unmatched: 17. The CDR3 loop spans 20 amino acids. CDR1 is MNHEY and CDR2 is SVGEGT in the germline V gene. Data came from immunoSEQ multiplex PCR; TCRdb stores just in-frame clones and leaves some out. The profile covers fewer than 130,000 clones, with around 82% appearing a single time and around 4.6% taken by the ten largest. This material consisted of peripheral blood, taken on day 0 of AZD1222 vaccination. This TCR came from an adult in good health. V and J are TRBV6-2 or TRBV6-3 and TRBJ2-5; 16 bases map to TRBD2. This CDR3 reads CASSPSTPGLAGGRGETQYF. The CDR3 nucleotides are TGTGCCAGCAGCCCTTCGACTCCGGGACTAGCGGGAGGGCGTGGAGAGACCCAGTACTTC.